Sequencing of this T cell receptor (beta chain) was carried out in a study of PD-1 blockade in classical Hodgkin lymphoma. On the study more broadly: A 3 mg/kg intravenous dose of nivolumab was received by patients every 2 weeks. Study-wide results and caveats: Later analyses included only patients treated at least 1 year post-ASCT. The study found that TCR diversity rose significantly by C4D1 in CD4+ but not CD8+ cells.

In the case of this clone: What it recognizes is unknown.

Libraries were prepared by immunoSEQ multiplex PCR; TCRdb keeps only in-frame clonotypes and omits some of them. The data contain some 52,000 clones, roughly 86% of them singletons. This CDR3 contains 16 residues. V lost 1 base, J lost 0 bases, and 10 bases lay in between. Germline loops: CDR1 SGHAT, CDR2 FQNNGV. Time point denoted: cycle 4 day 1 (C4D1), after more than five weeks of nivolumab. The patients all showed relapse after autologous stem cell transplantation, while their brentuximab vedotin exposure varied. Patients had relapsed/refractory classical Hodgkin lymphoma with complete response, partial response or progressive disease as best response.

The chain uses TRBV11-2 and TRBJ2-1, with unresolved D. The sequencing here drew on peripheral blood mononuclear cells (PBMCs), taken before the fourth cycle of nivolumab. The receptor's source is a human donor with classical Hodgkin lymphoma. CDR3 loop: CASSLGGSSSYNEQFF. The CDR3 nucleotides are TGTGCCAGCAGCTTAGGCGGCTCGAGCTCCTACAATGAGCAGTTCTTC.